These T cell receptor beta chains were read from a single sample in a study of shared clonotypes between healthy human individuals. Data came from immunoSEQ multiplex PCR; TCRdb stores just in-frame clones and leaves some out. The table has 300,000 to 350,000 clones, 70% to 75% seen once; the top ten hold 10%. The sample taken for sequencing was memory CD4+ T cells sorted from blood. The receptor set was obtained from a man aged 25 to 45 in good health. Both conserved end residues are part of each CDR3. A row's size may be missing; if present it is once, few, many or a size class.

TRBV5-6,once,CASSPQGGNTDTQYF
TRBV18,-,CASSPGRGNYEQYF
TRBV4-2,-,CASSQILPSSYNEQFF
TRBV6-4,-,CASSEGWGKNYGYTF
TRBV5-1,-,CASGPGQGIASGNTIYF
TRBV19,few,CASSNTGGAPQAFF
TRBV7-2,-,CASSPPRAGGGTGELFF
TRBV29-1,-,CSVATGMNTEAFF
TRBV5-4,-,CASSLERVAAQYF
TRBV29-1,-,CSVEPGQGNGYTF
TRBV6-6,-,CASSSQGPTNQPQHF
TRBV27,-,CASSLRTGGGTGELFF
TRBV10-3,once,CATAEYREETQYF
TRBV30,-,CAWSYGGGGYTF
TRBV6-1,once,CASTLLAGYYNEQFF
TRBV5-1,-,CASSLAGTDYEQYF
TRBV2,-,CASSEERGYGYTF
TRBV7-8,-,CASSLVSQAEQFF
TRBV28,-,CASSLLAPGTGAGELFF
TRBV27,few,CASSFQGTDTQYF
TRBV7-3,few,CASSFKANTGELFF
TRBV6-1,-,CASSVRGYEQYF
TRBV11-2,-,CASSLTDGNQPQHF
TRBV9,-,CASSVEVFRDTDTQYF
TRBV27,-,CASSFRDRGPGYTF
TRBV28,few,CASSLEAARLQETQYF
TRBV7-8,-,CASSPLDGSYEQYF
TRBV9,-,CASSVFSGSNTGELFF
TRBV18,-,CASSPSMLELETQYF
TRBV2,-,CASRKLTLSTDTQYF
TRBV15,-,CATSRDPGVTYEQYF
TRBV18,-,CASSPTQGTEAFF
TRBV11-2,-,CASSLTFQSSYEQYF
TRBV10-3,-,CAIKGASGGTQYF
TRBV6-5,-,CASSSRLAGRYNEQFF
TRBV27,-,CASSLGQGFGNTIYF
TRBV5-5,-,CASSQDRGYEQYF
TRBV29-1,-,CSVRETGTGELFF
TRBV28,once,CASNPSGSRAFYEQYF
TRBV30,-,CAWILNTEAFF
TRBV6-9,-,CASSYKASGNTGELFF
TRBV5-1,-,CASGQTSGRVNEQFF
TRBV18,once,CASSPNLAGAEQYF
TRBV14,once,CASSQGHGWAAKRSGNTIYF
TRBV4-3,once,CASSRRQGTSNTEAFF
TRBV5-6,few,CASSFGPFGGDEKLFF
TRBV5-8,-,CASSWGYAGADTGELFF
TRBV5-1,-,CASNGLGVVGFEYNEQFF
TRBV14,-,CASSQGLLTYNEQFF
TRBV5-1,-,CASSLRPEQNATF
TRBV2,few,CASSEVGGQETQYF
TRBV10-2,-,CASTEREGREQFF
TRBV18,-,CASSPRRGDYNEQFF